The present TCR beta chain was sequenced within a study of T cell responses to AZD1222 COVID-19 vaccine. Produced via immunoSEQ multiplex PCR; TCRdb's table is partial and in-frame only. The sample lists 150,000 to 200,000 clones, just under 95% occurring once. This material consisted of peripheral blood, taken on day 0 of AZD1222 vaccination. The receptor was derived from an adult in good health.

CDR3 loop: CASSQAGPGQGGSPLHF. The DNA of the CDR3 is TGTGCCAGCAGCCAAGCGGGACCGGGACAGGGGGGTTCACCCCTCCACTTT. V gene TRBV7-3 combines with J gene TRBJ1-6; 11 bases are a match to TRBD1. This CDR3 is built from 17 residues. Trimming cost V 5 bases and J 9 bases; bases outside gene matches: 12. Germline-derived CDR1 and CDR2 are SGHTA and FQGTGA.